These 14 T cell receptor beta chains were all obtained from the same sample, sequenced in a study of blood T cell repertoires in COVID-19. Method: immunoSEQ multiplex PCR; TCRdb's copy keeps in-frame clones and lacks some. Among 350,000 or so clones listed, 90% were seen once. Material: peripheral blood. These receptor sequences come from a man aged 18 to 30 with active or convalescent COVID-19.

With regard to this clone: Other nucleotide sequences from this sample produce the same CDR3. The chain recombines TRBV9 with TRBJ2-2; D is undetermined. CDR1 and CDR2 (germline): SGDLS, YYNGEE. The CDR3 length is 13 residues. V shed 0 bases and J shed 4 bases, with 4 bases lying between them. The CDR3 reads CASSVGGTGELFF. CDR3 coding DNA: TGTGCCAGCAGCGTAGGAGGCACCGGGGAGCTGTTTTTT.

The chain combines TRBV20-1 with TRBJ2-4; maybe TRBD2 (6 bases). Germline CDR1 and CDR2: DFQATT and SNEGSKA (reference sequence). V was clipped by 3 bases and J by 3 bases, with 9 bases between them. The length of the CDR3 is 13 residues. The CDR3 bases are TGCAGTGCTAGTCCTAGCGTCAAAAACATTCAGTACTTC. Protein product: CSASPSVKNIQYF.

V usage is TRBV2 and J usage is TRBJ2-1; TRBD2 aligns across 9 bases. J was trimmed by 7 bases and V by 4 bases; bases with no gene match: 14. Germline CDR1 reads SNHLY; CDR2 reads FYNNEI. The CDR3 is 17 residues long. The CDR3 nucleotides read TGTGCCAGCAGTGCCAGGGCCAGGGGCGGGAGGGTGAATGAGCAGTTCTTC. Its translation: CASSARARGGRVNEQFF.

The chain has TRBV7-3 and TRBJ2-1; a possible D gene is TRBD2 (5 bases). Germline values: CDR1 SGHTA, CDR2 FQGTGA. The V gene lost 2 bases and the J gene lost 7 bases, with 12 bases spanning the gap. The CDR3 consists of 14 residues. For the CDR3, the DNA is TGTGCCAGCAGCTTAGCGGGCATAAGGAATGAGCAGTTCTTC. Its protein is CASSLAGIRNEQFF.

This clone was observed many times. The same CDR3 arises from other DNA sequences in this sample as well. The chain links TRBV18 to TRBJ2-5; 7 bases map to TRBD2. CDR1 is KGHSH, CDR2 LQKENI, per germline. The V and J ends lost 4 bases and 1 base, in that order; junction bases with no gene match: 3. The CDR3 is made up of 14 amino acids. In DNA form, the CDR3 reads TGTGCCAGCTCACGCGGGACTATCCAAGAGACCCAGTACTTC. This gives the protein CASSRGTIQETQYF.

This clone appeared once. This chain links TRBV15 with TRBJ2-3; 8 bases map to TRBD2. CDR1 is LNHNV and CDR2 is YYDKDF in the germline V gene (reference sequence). The CDR3 is 14 amino acids. J was trimmed by 3 bases and V by 8 bases; bases with no gene match: 7. The CDR3 sequence is CATLRAGETDTQYF. The CDR3 coding sequence is TGTGCCACCCTAAGAGCGGGGGAGACAGATACGCAGTATTTT.

The rearrangement uses TRBV18 and TRBJ1-4; D possibly corresponds to TRBD1 (5 bases). CDR3 length: 14 amino acids. Trimming removed 4 bases from V and 4 bases from J, with 10 bases in between. The germline V gene encodes CDR1 KGHSH and CDR2 LQKENI. The CDR3 DNA sequence: TGTGCCAGCTCACGAGGCAGGGTTAATGAAAAACTGTTTTTT. Translated: CASSRGRVNEKLFF.

The chain has TRBV6-2 or TRBV6-3 and TRBJ2-7, with TRBD2 matching over 8 bases. This CDR3 comprises 12 residues. The germline V gene encodes CDR1 MNHEY and CDR2 SVGEGT. J was trimmed by 5 bases and V by 4 bases; bases with no gene match: 1. The CDR3 spells CASSSGRDEQYF. The CDR3 DNA reads TGTGCCAGCAGTTCCGGGAGGGACGAGCAGTACTTC.

The genes are TRBV7-8 and TRBJ2-3, with a weak D call TRBD2 (5 bases). V gave up 0 bases and J gave up 5 bases, with 18 bases separating them. CDR1 SGHVS and CDR2 FQNEAQ come from the germline V gene. This CDR3 has 17 amino acids. The CDR3 DNA is TGTGCCAGCAGCTTAGCCGGGATTATTATAGGAAAAGATACGCAGTATTTT. This codes for CASSLAGIIIGKDTQYF.

The chain links TRBV7-9 to TRBJ1-1, with 8 nucleotides matching TRBD1. The CDR3 is 13 residues long. Germline CDR1 and CDR2: SEHNR and FQNEAQ (reference sequence). V dropped 5 bases and J dropped 4; count of bases not matched to a gene: 3. This CDR3 is CASSGDRFTEAFF. CDR3 sequence (DNA): TGTGCCAGCAGCGGGGACAGGTTCACTGAAGCTTTCTTT.

The rearrangement links TRBV6-5 to TRBJ2-5, with TRBD2 matching 8 bases. CDR3 length: 16 amino acids. CDR1 is MNHEY, CDR2 SVGAGI, per germline. Unmatched junction bases numbered 10, after V lost 4 bases and J lost 3 bases. CDR3 sequence: CASSSSGRRLKETQYF. CDR3 sequence (DNA): TGTGCCAGCAGTTCTAGCGGGCGACGACTTAAAGAGACCCAGTACTTC.

The genes are TRBV28 and TRBJ1-5; D possibly corresponds to TRBD1 (6 bases). This CDR3 is built from 14 residues. V shed 5 bases and J shed 5 bases, with 13 bases lying between them. Germline V gene lookup returns CDR1 MDHEN and CDR2 SYDVKM. The DNA for the CDR3 is TGTGCCAGCAGTCCAGGGGTAACATATCAGCCCCAGCATTTT. This gives the protein CASSPGVTYQPQHF.

This sequence joins TRBV27 and TRBJ1-4; TRBD1 might be the D (6 bases). With 6 bases removed from V and 3 bases from J, the gap between germline ends came to 20 bases. There are 17 residues in the CDR3. Per the germline V gene, CDR1 is MNHEY and CDR2 is SMNVEV (reference sequence). The CDR3 loop is CASRPKNLDRSNEKLFF. The CDR3 nucleotides read TGTGCCAGCAGACCCAAGAACTTGGACAGATCTAATGAAAAACTGTTTTTT. Full variable domain (outside the CDR3, taken from reference TRBV27 and TRBJ1-4): EAQVTQNPRYLITVTGKKLTVTCSQNMNHEYMSWYRQDPGLGLRQIYYSMNVEVTDKGDVPEGYKVSRKEKRNFPLILESPSPNQTSLYFCASRPKNLDRSNEKLFFGSGTQLSVL.

Remarks on this clone: This sample also contains other DNA sequences that code for the same CDR3. The chain combines TRBV5-1 with TRBJ1-1; D ambiguous. Germline lookup yields CDR1 SGHRS and CDR2 YFSETQ. The CDR3 runs to 13 residues. V shed 2 bases and J shed 4 bases, with 9 bases lying between them. CDR3 region: CASSLDGGTEAFF. CDR3 bases: TGCGCCAGCAGCTTAGATGGAGGCACTGAAGCTTTCTTT.